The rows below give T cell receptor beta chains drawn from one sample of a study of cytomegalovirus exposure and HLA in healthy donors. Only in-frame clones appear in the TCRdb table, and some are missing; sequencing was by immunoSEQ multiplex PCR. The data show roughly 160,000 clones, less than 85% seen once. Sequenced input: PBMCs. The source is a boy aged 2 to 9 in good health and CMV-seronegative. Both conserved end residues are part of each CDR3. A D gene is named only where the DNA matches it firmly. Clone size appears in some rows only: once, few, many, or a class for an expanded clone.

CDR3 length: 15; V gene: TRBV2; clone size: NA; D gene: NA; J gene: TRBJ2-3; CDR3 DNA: TGTGCCAGCTCCGCCATGCGACAGGGCACAGATACGCAGTATTTT; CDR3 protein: CASSAMRQGTDTQYF
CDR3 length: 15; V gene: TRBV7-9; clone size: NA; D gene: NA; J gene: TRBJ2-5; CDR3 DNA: TGTGCCAGCAGCTCCCTCACCCCCCCGGGGGAGACCCAGTACTTC; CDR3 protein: CASSSLTPPGETQYF
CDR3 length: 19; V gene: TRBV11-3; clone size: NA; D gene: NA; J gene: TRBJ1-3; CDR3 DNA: TGTGCCAGCAGCTTAGATTGGATGGAGGCCGCTAGGTCTGGAAACACCATATATTTT; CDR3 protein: CASSLDWMEAARSGNTIYF
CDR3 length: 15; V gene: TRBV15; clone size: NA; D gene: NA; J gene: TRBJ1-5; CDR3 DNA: TGTGCCACCAGCAGATCCGGACAAAGCAATCAGCCCCAGCATTTT; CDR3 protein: CATSRSGQSNQPQHF
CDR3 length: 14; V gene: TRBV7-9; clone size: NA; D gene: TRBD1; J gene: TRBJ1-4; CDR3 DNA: TGTGCCAGCAGCTTAGGATCAGGGGGTGAAAAACTGTTTTTT; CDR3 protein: CASSLGSGGEKLFF
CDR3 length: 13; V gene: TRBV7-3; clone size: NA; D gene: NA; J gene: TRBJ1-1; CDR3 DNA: TGTGCCAGCAGCTTAACGTATGGAACGGAGGCTTTCTTT; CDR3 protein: CASSLTYGTEAFF
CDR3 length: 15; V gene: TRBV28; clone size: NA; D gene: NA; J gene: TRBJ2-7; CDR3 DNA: TGTGCCAGCAGTTTACCCTCAGGGATCTCCTACGAGCAGTACTTC; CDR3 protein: CASSLPSGISYEQYF
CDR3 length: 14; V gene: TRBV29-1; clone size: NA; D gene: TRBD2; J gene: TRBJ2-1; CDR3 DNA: TGCAGCGTTCTAGCGGGAGGCCCCCAGGGTGAGCAGTTCTTC; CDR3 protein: CSVLAGGPQGEQFF
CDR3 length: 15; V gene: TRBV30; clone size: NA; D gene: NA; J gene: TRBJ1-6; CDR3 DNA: TGTGCCTGGAGTGTTAGGAGGTCCTATAATTCACCCCTCCACTTT; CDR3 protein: CAWSVRRSYNSPLHF
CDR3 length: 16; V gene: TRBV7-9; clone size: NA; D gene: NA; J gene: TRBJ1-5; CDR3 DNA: TGTGCCAGCAGCCCGAGGGGGGCGGGGGGCAATCAGCCCCAGCATTTT; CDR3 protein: CASSPRGAGGNQPQHF
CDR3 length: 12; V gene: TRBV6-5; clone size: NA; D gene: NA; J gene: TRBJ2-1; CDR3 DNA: TGTGCCAGCAGTTACCCCCCTAAGGAGCAGTTCTTC; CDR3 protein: CASSYPPKEQFF
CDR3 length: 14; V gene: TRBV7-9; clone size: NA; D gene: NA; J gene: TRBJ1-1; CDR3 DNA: TGTTCCAGCAGCTTAAGGGCCTCCGGGGATGAAGCTTTCTTT; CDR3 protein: CSSSLRASGDEAFF
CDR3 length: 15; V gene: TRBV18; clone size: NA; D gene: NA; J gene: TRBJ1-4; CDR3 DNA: TGTGCCAGCTCACCTGAGATAACAGTTAATGAAAAACTGTTTTTT; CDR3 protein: CASSPEITVNEKLFF
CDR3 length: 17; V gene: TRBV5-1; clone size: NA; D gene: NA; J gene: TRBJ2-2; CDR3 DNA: TGCGCCAGCAGCTTGGACCCTTTGGAGGGAAGCGCCGGGGAGCTGTTTTTT; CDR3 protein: CASSLDPLEGSAGELFF
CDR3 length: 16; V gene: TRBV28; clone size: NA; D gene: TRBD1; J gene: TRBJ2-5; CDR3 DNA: TGTGCCAGCATGCCGGCCGGGGACAGGGGGCAAGAGACCCAGTACTTC; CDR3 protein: CASMPAGDRGQETQYF
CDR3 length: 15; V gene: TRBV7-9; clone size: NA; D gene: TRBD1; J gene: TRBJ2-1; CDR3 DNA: TGTGCCAGCAGCTTGGTGACAGGGGCCTACAATGAGCAGTTCTTC; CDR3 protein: CASSLVTGAYNEQFF
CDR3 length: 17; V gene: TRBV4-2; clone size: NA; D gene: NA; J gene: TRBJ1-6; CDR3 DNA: TGTGCCAGCAGCCAACCTATGGAGAGCTCCTATAATTCACCCCTCCACTTT; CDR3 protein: CASSQPMESSYNSPLHF
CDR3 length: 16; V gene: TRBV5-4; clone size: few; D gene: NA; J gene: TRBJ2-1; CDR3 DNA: TGTGCCAGCAGCTTGTCTGGGGGGGCCCCGGAAGGCGAGCAGTTCTTC; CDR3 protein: CASSLSGGAPEGEQFF
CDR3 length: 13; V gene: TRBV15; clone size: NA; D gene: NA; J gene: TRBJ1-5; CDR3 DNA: TGTGCCACCAGCAGCAGGGTTAATCAGCCCCAGCATTTT; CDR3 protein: CATSSRVNQPQHF
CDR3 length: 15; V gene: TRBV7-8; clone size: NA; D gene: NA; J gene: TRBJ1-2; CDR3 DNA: TGTGCCAGCAGCCCTACAGGGCAGTCCAACTATGGCTACACCTTC; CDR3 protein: CASSPTGQSNYGYTF
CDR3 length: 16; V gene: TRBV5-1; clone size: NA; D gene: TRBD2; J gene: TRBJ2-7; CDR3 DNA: TGCGCCAGCAGCCCCGGACTAGCGGGATCCCTCTACGAGCAGTACTTC; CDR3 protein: CASSPGLAGSLYEQYF
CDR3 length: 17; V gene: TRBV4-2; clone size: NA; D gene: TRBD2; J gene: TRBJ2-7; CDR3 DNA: TGTGCCAGCAGCCAAGTGCCGGGACTAGCGGGAATATACGAGCAGTACTTC; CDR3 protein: CASSQVPGLAGIYEQYF
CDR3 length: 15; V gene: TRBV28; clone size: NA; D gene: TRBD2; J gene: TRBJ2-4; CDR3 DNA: TGTGCCAGCAGTTTATTGCGGGGGGCCAAAAACATTCAGTACTTC; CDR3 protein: CASSLLRGAKNIQYF
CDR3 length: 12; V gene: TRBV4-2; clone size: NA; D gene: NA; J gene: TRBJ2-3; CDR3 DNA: TGTGCCAGCAGCCAAGACCGGGATACGCAGTATTTT; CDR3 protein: CASSQDRDTQYF
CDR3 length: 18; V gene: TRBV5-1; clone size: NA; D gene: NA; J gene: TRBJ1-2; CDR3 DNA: TGCGCCAGCAGCTTTCTAACCGGGGGGAGCGGAGCTAACTATGGCTACACCTTC; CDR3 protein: CASSFLTGGSGANYGYTF
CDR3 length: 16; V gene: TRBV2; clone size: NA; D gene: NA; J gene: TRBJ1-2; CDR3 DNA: TGTGCCAGCAGTGAAATCACAGGGCCCACTAGCTATGGCTACACCTTC; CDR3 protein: CASSEITGPTSYGYTF
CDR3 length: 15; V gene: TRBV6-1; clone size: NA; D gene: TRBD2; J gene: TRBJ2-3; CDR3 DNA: TGTGCCAGCAGTGAAGTCTGGGGGGGGGCAGATACGCAGTATTTT; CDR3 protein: CASSEVWGGADTQYF
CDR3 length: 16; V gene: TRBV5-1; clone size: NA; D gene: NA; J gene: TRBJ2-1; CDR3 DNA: TGCGCCAGCAGCTTGCGAGCAATTAGCTCCTACAATGAGCAGTTCTTC; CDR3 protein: CASSLRAISSYNEQFF
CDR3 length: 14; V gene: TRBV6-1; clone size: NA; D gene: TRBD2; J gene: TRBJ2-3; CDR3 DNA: TGTGCCAGCAGTGAATGGCGGGAGGGGGGTACGCAGTATTTT; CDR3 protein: CASSEWREGGTQYF
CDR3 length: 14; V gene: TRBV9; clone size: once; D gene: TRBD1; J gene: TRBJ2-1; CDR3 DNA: TGTGCCAGCAGCGGACAGACAGGGTTCAATGAGCAGTTCTTC; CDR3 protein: CASSGQTGFNEQFF
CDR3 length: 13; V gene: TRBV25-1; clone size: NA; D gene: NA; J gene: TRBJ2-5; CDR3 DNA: TGTGCCAGCGGGGGGGCTTCCCGAGAGACCCAGTACTTC; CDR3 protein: CASGGASRETQYF
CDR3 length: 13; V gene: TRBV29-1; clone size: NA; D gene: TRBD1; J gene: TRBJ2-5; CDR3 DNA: TGCAGCGTTGGGTCCAGGGGGCAGGAGACCCAGTACTTC; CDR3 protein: CSVGSRGQETQYF
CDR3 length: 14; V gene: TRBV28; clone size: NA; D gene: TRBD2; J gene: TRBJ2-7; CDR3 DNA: TGTGCCAGCAGGGGGACTAGCGGACCCTACGAGCAGTACTTC; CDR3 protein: CASRGTSGPYEQYF
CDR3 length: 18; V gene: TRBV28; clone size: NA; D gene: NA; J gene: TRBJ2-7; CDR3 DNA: TGTGCCAGCAGTTTGTCAAACCCAGTGGGTAGGAGCTCCTACGAGCAGTACTTC; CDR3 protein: CASSLSNPVGRSSYEQYF
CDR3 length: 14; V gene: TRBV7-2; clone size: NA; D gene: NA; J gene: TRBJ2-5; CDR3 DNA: TGTGCCAGCAGACCCCGGGACTTTCAAGAGACCCAGTACTTC; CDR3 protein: CASRPRDFQETQYF
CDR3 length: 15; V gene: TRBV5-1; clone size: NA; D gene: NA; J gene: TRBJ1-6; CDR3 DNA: TGCGCCTGGGGACCGGGGACACTAAATAATTCACCCCTCCACTTT; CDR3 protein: CAWGPGTLNNSPLHF
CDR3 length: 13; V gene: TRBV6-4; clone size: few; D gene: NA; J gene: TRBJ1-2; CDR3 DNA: TGTGCCAGCAGTGACGGCGGGTTGGGTGGCTACACCTTC; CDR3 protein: CASSDGGLGGYTF
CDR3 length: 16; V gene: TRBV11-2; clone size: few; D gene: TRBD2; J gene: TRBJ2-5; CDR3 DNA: TGTGCCAGCAGCTTATTGGGCGGGAGGGCCGGGGAGACCCAGTACTTC; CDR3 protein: CASSLLGGRAGETQYF
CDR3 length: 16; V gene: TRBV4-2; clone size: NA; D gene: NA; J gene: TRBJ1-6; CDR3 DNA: TGTGCCAGCAGCCAAGATCGTACCCGGGGGTCTTCACCCCTCCACTTT; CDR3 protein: CASSQDRTRGSSPLHF
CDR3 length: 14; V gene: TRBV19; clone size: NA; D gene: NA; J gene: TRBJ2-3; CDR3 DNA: NA; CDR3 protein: CASTSDRASDTQYF
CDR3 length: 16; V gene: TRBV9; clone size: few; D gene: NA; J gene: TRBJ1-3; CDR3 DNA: TGTGCCAGCAGCGTAGACCCGGGGAGCTCTGGAAACACCATATATTTT; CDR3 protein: CASSVDPGSSGNTIYF
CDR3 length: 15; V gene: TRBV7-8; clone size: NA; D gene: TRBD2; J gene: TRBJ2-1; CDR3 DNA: TGTGCCAGCAGCTCTTGGACTAGCGGTTACAATGAGCAGTTCTTC; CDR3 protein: CASSSWTSGYNEQFF
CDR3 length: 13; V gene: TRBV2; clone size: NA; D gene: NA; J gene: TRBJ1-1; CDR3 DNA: TGTGCCAGCAGGGTACAAATGAACACTGAAGCTTTCTTT; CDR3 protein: CASRVQMNTEAFF
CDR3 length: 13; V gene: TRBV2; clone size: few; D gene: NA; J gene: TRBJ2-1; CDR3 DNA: TGTGCCAGCAATGGTTTTCCGAGGGCTGAGCAGTTCTTC; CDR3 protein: CASNGFPRAEQFF
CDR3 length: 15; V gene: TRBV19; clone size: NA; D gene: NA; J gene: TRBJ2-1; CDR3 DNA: TGTGCCAGTAGTGTAGCCCTGAGCTCCTACAATGAGCAGTTCTTC; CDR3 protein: CASSVALSSYNEQFF
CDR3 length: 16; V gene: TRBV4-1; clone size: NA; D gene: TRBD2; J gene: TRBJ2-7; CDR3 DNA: TGCGCCAGCAGCCAAGCGAGGACTAGCGGGATATACGAGCAGTACTTC; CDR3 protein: CASSQARTSGIYEQYF
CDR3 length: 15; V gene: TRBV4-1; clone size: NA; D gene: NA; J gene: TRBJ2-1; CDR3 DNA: TGCGCCAGCAGGGAGCTTGGGAGGCGCGACAATGAGCAGTTCTTC; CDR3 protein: CASRELGRRDNEQFF
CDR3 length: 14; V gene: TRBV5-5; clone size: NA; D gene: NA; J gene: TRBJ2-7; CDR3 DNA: TGTGCCAGCAGCCAAGTAAAACAGGGTGGCGAGCAGTACTTC; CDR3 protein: CASSQVKQGGEQYF
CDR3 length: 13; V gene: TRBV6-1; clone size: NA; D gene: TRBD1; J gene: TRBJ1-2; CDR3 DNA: TGTGCCAGCAATCCGACAGGGAACTATGGCTACACCTTC; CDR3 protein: CASNPTGNYGYTF
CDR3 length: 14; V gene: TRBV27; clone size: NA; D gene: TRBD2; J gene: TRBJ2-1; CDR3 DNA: TGTGCCACCCTTGGACTAGCGGGGGTCGGGGAGCAGTTCTTC; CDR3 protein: CATLGLAGVGEQFF
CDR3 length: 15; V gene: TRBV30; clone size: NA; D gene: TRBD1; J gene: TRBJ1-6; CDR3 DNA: TGTGCCTGGAGTCATCCCGACAGGGACAATTCACCCCTCCACTTT; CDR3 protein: CAWSHPDRDNSPLHF
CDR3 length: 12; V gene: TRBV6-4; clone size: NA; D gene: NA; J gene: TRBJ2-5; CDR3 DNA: TGTGCCAGCAGTGTTTCCGCGGAGACCCAGTACTTC; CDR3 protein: CASSVSAETQYF
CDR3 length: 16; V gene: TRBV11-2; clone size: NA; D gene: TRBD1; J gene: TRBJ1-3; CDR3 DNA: TGTGCCAGCAGCTTTAGGACAGGGAGCTCTGGAAACACCATATATTTT; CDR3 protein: CASSFRTGSSGNTIYF
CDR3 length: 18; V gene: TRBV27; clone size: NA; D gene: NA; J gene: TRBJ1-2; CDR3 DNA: TGTGCCAGCAGTTTATTCCCTACCTCGGCGGCTTCGGACTATGGCTACACCTTC; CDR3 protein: CASSLFPTSAASDYGYTF
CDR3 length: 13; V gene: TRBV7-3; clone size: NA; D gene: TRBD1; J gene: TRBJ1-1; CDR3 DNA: TGTGCCAGCAGCCCCCGGGACAGCCGTGAAGCTTTCTTT; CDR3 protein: CASSPRDSREAFF
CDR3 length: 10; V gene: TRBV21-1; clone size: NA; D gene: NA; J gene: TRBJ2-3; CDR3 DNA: TGTGCCGGAGTTGCCGATACGCAGTATTTT; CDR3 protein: CAGVADTQYF